These 21 T cell receptor beta chains were all obtained from the same sample, sequenced in a study of TET2 disruption in CD19-targeted CAR T cells. TCRdb's table, derived via immunoSEQ multiplex PCR, lists solely in-frame clones and lacks some. The sample holds fewer than 30,000 clones. Their antigen targets remain unknown. Treatment in this sample: autologous CTL019 cells: CD19 CAR with 4-1BB and CD3 zeta domains. The material was CD8- CAR+ T cells sorted from cultured blood T cells, obtained for CD19 CAR T cell therapy. Subset in this sample: CD8-negative CAR-positive T cells from the infusion product. These receptors all stem from a man between 65 and 85 years old with chronic lymphocytic leukemia.

A remark on this clone: The read terminates 3 residues before the CDR3 end, so the remaining end is supplied by the germline J gene. The same CDR3 can be traced to other DNA sequences in this sample. This sequence joins TRBV7-3 and TRBJ1-2; tentatively, D is TRBD1 (5 bases). From germline, CDR1 is SGHTA and CDR2 FQGTGA. The CDR3 loop spans 14 amino acids. CDR3 DNA, as far as it was read: TGTGCCAGCAGCCCAAACTCGGGGACTTCAGGT. Translated, it gives CASSPNSGTSG. The whole CDR3 region reads CASSPNSGTSGYTF.

In regard to this clone: An end of the junction does not agree with germline; a read error may underlie this. The read ends 3 residues early relative to the CDR3; the germline J gene fills the gap. This chain uses TRBV4-2 with TRBJ2-1; 8 nucleotides match TRBD1. Germline V gene sequence: CDR1 LGHNA, CDR2 YNFKEQ. This CDR3 spans 12 amino acids. The CDR3 here is CASSAQGVEQFF. The part of the CDR3 DNA that was read is TGCGCCAGCAGCGCACAGGGGGTTGAG.

Comment on this clone: The read halts 3 residues ahead of the CDR3 end, with the missing end drawn from the germline J gene. The chain links TRBV5-1 to TRBJ1-2; possible D gene TRBD1, 6 bases. Germline-derived CDR1 and CDR2 are SGHRS and YFSETQ. This CDR3 has 17 residues. CDR3 sequence reads: CASSKGGLAGGEDDYTF. The CDR3 bases that were read are TGCGCCAGCAGCAAAGGGGGACTAGCGGGGGGTGAGGACGAC.

As regards this clone: The read ends 3 residues early relative to the CDR3; the germline J gene fills the gap. The V and J genes are TRBV5-1 and TRBJ2-2; 9 nucleotides match TRBD2. In germline, CDR1 is SGHRS, CDR2 YFSETQ. V lost 4 bases and J lost 0; bases outside the gene matches: 4. The CDR3 has 16 amino acids. Incomplete CDR3 DNA: TGCGCCAGCAGCGGGGAGCGGGGGGCGAACACCGGGGAG. Amino acids: CASSGERGANTGE. The complete CDR3 reads CASSGERGANTGELFF.

As for this clone: The CDR3 end lies 3 residues beyond the end of the read and is filled in from the germline J gene. This chain uses TRBV19 with TRBJ1-6; D may be TRBD1 (5 bases). Trimming pared 3 bases from V and 7 bases from J, leaving 10 bases between. The CDR3 extends over 14 amino acids. Germline CDR1 is LNHDA and CDR2 is SQIVND (reference sequence). This CDR3 reads CASSMVGGNSPLHF. The sequenced part of the CDR3 DNA is TGTGCCAGTAGTATGGTTGGGGGGAATTCACCC.

A word on this clone: The CDR3 extends 3 residues past the end of the read, so its final part is completed from the germline J gene. The sample contains more than one DNA sequence encoding this CDR3. The chain joins TRBV7-6 to TRBJ1-1, with a possible D match to TRBD1 (5 bases). V was cut by 1 base and J by 0 bases, with 9 bases left in between. CDR1 SGHVS and CDR2 FNYEAQ come from the germline V gene. CDR3 size: 15 residues. CDR3 DNA (partial): TGTGCCAGCAGCTTAGGCGGGGCACTGAACACTGAA. This translates into CASSLGGALNTE. The entire CDR3 protein is CASSLGGALNTEAFF.

Worth noting for this clone: Read data end 3 residues before the CDR3 end; the end is taken from the germline J gene. The same CDR3 also results from other DNA sequences found in this sample. This chain joins TRBV5-1 and TRBJ1-3; a possible D gene is TRBD1 (5 bases). The CDR3 has 19 amino acids. Trimming pared 4 bases from V and 1 base from J, leaving 24 bases between. CDR1 is SGHRS and CDR2 is YFSETQ in the germline V gene. The CDR3 DNA, read in part, is TGCGCCAGCAGCCTGAGGCCGGTCGGGGGGACGGATTCTGGAAACACC. Translating gives CASSLRPVGGTDSGNT. The full CDR3 sequence reads CASSLRPVGGTDSGNTIYF.

A remark on this clone: The CDR3 end falls 3 residues outside the read, so it is completed with the germline J gene. The chain links TRBV18 to TRBJ2-5; D call uncertain. CDR3 length: 13 residues. Looked up from germline, CDR1 is KGHSH and CDR2 is LQKENI. With 3 bases removed from V and 1 base from J, the gap between germline ends came to 6 bases. CDR3 DNA, as far as it was read: TGTGCCAGCTCACCCAGGAGCCAAGAGACC. Its translation is CASSPRSQET. The whole CDR3 sequence reads CASSPRSQETQYF.

With respect to this clone: The CDR3 end falls 3 residues outside the read, so it is completed with the germline J gene. This rearrangement joins TRBV5-1 to TRBJ1-5; no firm D call. The germline CDR1 and CDR2 sequences are SGHRS and YFSETQ. The CDR3 is made up of 13 amino acids. V lost 0 bases and J 7 bases, leaving 8 bases between the germline ends. The sequenced CDR3 bases are TGCGCCAGCAGCTTGGTGGAGGGCCAGCCC. It encodes CASSLVEGQP. The entire CDR3 protein reads CASSLVEGQPQHF.

On this clone itself: The read finishes 3 residues shy of the CDR3 end, and the germline J gene is used to complete it. This sequence joins TRBV20-1 and TRBJ2-3; TRBD1 aligns across 7 bases. After removal of 6 bases from V and 1 base from J, the junction contained 4 bases not matched to a gene. CDR1 and CDR2 (germline): DFQATT, SNEGSKA (reference sequence). This CDR3 region has 13 residues. The covered CDR3 bases are TGCAGTGCAGCCGGGACAGGCACAGATACG. This translates into CSAAGTGTDT. In full, the CDR3 reads CSAAGTGTDTQYF.

As regards this clone: The CDR3 end lies 3 residues beyond the end of the read and is filled in from the germline J gene. V and J are TRBV6-1 and TRBJ2-3; a possible D gene is TRBD2 (7 bases). Looked up from germline, CDR1 is MNHNS and CDR2 is SASEGT. This CDR3 comprises 15 residues. Trimming removed 1 base from V and 3 bases from J, with 11 bases in between. CDR3 loop: CASSEGGGATDTQYF. The DNA read from the CDR3 is TGTGCCAGCAGTGAAGGTGGGGGGGCGACAGATACG.

Points on this clone: The missing CDR3 end, 3 residues past where the read stops, is filled in from the germline J gene. This sequence joins TRBV6-2 or TRBV6-3 and TRBJ2-3; the match to TRBD2 covers 11 bases. There are 15 residues in the CDR3. V was clipped by 6 bases and J by 5 bases; unmatched bases: 7. The germline V gene encodes CDR1 MNHEY and CDR2 SVGEGT. The CDR3: CASRKTSGVVDTQYF. The DNA read from the CDR3 is TGTGCCAGCAGGAAGACTAGCGGGGTAGTAGATACG.

Points on this clone: The sequence runs out 3 residues before the end of the CDR3; the remainder is reconstructed from the germline J gene. The chain couples TRBV5-1 to TRBJ1-1; D is unresolved. V gave up 0 bases and J gave up 3 bases, with 6 bases separating them. This CDR3 region has 13 residues. Germline V gene sequence: CDR1 SGHRS, CDR2 YFSETQ. The CDR3 spells CASSLVGYTEAFF. CDR3 DNA (partial): TGCGCCAGCAGCTTGGTGGGCTACACTGAA.

In regard to this clone: The sequenced fragment ends 3 residues before the CDR3 boundary, so the rest is inferred from the germline J gene. This chain connects TRBV7-7 to TRBJ2-4, with 12 bases identical to TRBD2. CDR1 and CDR2 from the germline V gene are SSHAT and FNYEAQ (reference sequence). The length of the CDR3 is 15 residues. The CDR3 spells CASSLRPSGGETQYF. The sequenced part of the CDR3 DNA is TGTGCCAGCAGCTTACGGCCTAGCGGGGGGGAGACT. Full variable domain (rest looked up from reference TRBV7-7 and TRBJ2-4): GAGVSQSPRYKVTKRGQDVTLRCDPISSHATLYWYQQALGQGPEFLTYFNYEAQPDKSGLPSDRFSAERPEGSISTLTIQRTEQRDSAMYRCASSLRPSGGETQYFGAGTRLSVL.

Comment on this clone: The CDR3 extends 3 residues past the end of the read, so its final part is completed from the germline J gene. This chain links TRBV5-1 with TRBJ2-1; TRBD1 matches at 11 bases. CDR1 SGHRS and CDR2 YFSETQ come from the germline V gene. V lost 4 bases to trimming and J lost 8 bases; unmatched junction nucleotides: 8. This CDR3 is built from 15 residues. CDR3 protein: CASSLGQGAGDEQFF. CDR3 bases read: TGCGCCAGCAGCCTCGGACAGGGGGCTGGCGATGAG. The full variable domain, rest sourced from reference TRBV5-1 and TRBJ2-1, is KAGVTQTPRYLIKTRGQQVTLSCSPISGHRSVSWYQQTPGQGLQFLFEYFSETQRNKGNFPGRFSGRQFSNSRSEMNVSTLELGDSALYLCASSLGQGAGDEQFFGPGTRLTVL.

Note on this clone: Read sequence stops 3 residues before the CDR3 end, and the germline J gene provides the missing end. The genes are TRBV19 and TRBJ2-4; perhaps TRBD1 as D (6 bases). CDR3 length equals 14 residues. Per the germline V gene, CDR1 is LNHDA and CDR2 is SQIVND (reference sequence). The CDR3 is CASSTDSLNQPQYF. The DNA read from the CDR3 is TGTGCCAGTAGTACGGACAGCCTCAATCAGCCT.

About this clone itself: The sequenced fragment ends 3 residues before the CDR3 boundary, so the rest is inferred from the germline J gene. The chain carries TRBV20-1 and TRBJ2-7; 10 bases fit TRBD2. Germline trimming cut 2 bases from V and 1 base from J; bases unmatched to any gene: 2. The CDR3 sequence is 14 residues long. Germline CDR1 reads DFQATT; CDR2 reads SNEGSKA (reference sequence). The CDR3 here is CSARRTSGSYEQYF. The part of the CDR3 DNA that was read is TGCAGTGCTAGACGGACTAGCGGTTCCTACGAG.

Remarks on this clone: The missing CDR3 end, 3 residues past where the read stops, is filled in from the germline J gene. The chain employs TRBV6-2 or TRBV6-3 and TRBJ1-2; D may be TRBD1 (6 bases). Between the trimmed V and J ends, which lost 6 bases and 2 bases, there was a span of 10 bases. CDR1 and CDR2 (germline): MNHEY, SVGEGT. CDR3 length: 13 amino acids. CDR3 region: CASREGHNYGYTF. CDR3 DNA (partial): TGTGCCAGCAGGGAGGGACACAACTATGGC.

A word on this clone: Germline and junction disagree at one end, which may indicate a read error. The CDR3 end falls 3 residues outside the read, so it is completed with the germline J gene. Different DNA sequences within this sample yield the same CDR3. The rearrangement links TRBV10-3 to TRBJ1-2; 8 positions agree with TRBD1. The CDR3 is made up of 15 amino acids. Germline CDR1 is ENHRY and CDR2 is SYGVKD. Here the CDR3 reads CAITGRGQGNYGYTF. The DNA read from the CDR3 is TGTGCCATCACAGGGCGAGGACAGGGTAACTATGGT.

About this clone itself: Coverage ceases 3 residues before the CDR3 finishes, and the germline J gene fills in the end. The chain is built from TRBV11-2 and TRBJ1-2, with 8 bases that match TRBD1. The length of the CDR3 is 14 residues. Germline V lookup: CDR1 SGHAT, CDR2 FQNNGV. With V trimmed by 6 bases and J by 4 bases, 7 bases remained unmatched. CDR3 bases read: TGTGCCAGCAGACCTCTAACAGGGGGCTATGGC. Its protein is CASRPLTGGYG. In full, the CDR3 is CASRPLTGGYGYTF. The full variable domain, completed using reference TRBV11-2 and TRBJ1-2, is EAGVAQSPRYKIIEKRQSVAFWCNPISGHATLYWYQQILGQGPKLLIQFQNNGVVDDSQLPKDRFSAERLKGVDSTLKIQPAKLEDSAVYLCASRPLTGGYGYTFGSGTRLTVV.

A note on this clone: The read terminates 3 residues before the CDR3 end, so the remaining end is supplied by the germline J gene. The V call is TRBV20-1, the J call TRBJ2-7; 9 nucleotides match TRBD1. V lost 5 bases and J lost 2; bases outside the gene matches: 16. Per the germline V gene, CDR1 is DFQATT and CDR2 is SNEGSKA (reference sequence). The CDR3 loop spans 17 amino acids. The sequenced CDR3 bases are TGCAGTGCTGAGGGACTCGGGACAGGGAAAATCACCTACGAG. Translating it yields CSAEGLGTGKITYE. In full, the CDR3 is CSAEGLGTGKITYEQYF.